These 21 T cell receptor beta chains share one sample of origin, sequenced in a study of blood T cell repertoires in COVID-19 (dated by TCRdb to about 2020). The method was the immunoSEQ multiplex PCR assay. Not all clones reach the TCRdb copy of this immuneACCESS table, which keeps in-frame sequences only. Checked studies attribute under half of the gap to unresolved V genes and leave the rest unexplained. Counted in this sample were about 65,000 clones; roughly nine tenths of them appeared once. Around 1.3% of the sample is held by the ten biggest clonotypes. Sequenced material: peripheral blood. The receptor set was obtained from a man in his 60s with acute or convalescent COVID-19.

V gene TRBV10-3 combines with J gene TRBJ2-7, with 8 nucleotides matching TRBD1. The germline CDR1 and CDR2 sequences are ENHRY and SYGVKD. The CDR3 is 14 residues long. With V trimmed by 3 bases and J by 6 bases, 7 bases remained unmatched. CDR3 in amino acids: CAISDQGATGEQYF. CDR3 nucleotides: TGTGCCATCAGTGACCAGGGGGCGACGGGCGAGCAGTACTTC.

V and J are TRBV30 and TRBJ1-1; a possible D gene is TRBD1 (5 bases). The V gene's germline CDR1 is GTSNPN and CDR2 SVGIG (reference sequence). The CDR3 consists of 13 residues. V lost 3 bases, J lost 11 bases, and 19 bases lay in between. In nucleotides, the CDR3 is TGTGCCTGGAGCGAAGATACCAGGGCCCGGGCTTTCTTT. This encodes CAWSEDTRARAFF.

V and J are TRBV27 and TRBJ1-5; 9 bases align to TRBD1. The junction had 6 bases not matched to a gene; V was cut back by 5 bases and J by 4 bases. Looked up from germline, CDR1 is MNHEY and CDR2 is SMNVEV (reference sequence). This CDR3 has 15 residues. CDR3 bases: TGTGCCAGCAGTCTAACAGGGGGCCGAAATCAGCCCCAGCATTTT. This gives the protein CASSLTGGRNQPQHF.

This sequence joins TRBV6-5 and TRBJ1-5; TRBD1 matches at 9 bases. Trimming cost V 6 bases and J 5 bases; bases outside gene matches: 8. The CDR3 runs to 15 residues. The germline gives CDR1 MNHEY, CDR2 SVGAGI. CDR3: CASRPTDRGHQPQHF. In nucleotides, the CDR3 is TGTGCCAGCAGACCAACGGACAGGGGTCATCAGCCCCAGCATTTT.

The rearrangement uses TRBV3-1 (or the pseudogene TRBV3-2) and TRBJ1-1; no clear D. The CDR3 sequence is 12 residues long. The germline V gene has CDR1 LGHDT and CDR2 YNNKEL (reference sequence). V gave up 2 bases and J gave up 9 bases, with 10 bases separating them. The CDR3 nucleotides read TGTGCCAGCAGCCAAAACGGGATACAAGCTTTCTTT. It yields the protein CASSQNGIQAFF.

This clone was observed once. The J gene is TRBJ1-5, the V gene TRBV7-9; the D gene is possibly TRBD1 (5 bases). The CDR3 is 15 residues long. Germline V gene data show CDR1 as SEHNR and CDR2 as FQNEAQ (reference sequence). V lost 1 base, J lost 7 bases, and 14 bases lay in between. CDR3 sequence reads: CASSLDGGVGQPQHF. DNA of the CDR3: TGTGCCAGCAGCTTAGATGGGGGGGTAGGGCAGCCCCAGCATTTT.

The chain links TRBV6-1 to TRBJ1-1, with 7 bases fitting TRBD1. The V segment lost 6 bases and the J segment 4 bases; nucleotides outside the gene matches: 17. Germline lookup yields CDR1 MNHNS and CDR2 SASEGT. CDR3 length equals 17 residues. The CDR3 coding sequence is TGTGCCAGCAGAGAAATATTCGGAGGGGGCAGGGTCACTGAAGCTTTCTTT. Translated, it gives CASREIFGGGRVTEAFF.

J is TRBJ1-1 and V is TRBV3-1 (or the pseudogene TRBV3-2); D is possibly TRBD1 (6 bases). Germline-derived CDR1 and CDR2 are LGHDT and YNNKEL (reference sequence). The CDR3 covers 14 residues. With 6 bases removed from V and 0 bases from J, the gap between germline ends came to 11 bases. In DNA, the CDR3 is TGTGCCAGCAGAATACAGGGTCTGAACACTGAAGCTTTCTTT. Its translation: CASRIQGLNTEAFF.

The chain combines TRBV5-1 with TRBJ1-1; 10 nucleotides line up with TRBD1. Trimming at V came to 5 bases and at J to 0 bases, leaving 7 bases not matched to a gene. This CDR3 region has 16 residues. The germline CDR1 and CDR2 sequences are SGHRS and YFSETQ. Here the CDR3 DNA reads TGCGCCAGCAGAAGGGGGGACAGGGGAATGAACACTGAAGCTTTCTTT. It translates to CASRRGDRGMNTEAFF.

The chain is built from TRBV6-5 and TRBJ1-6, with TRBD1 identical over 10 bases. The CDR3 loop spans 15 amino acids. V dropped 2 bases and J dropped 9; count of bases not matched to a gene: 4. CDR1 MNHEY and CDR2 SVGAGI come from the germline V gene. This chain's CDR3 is CASSYLGQGSSPLHF. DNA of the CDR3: TGTGCCAGCAGTTACCTGGGACAGGGGAGTTCACCCCTCCACTTT.

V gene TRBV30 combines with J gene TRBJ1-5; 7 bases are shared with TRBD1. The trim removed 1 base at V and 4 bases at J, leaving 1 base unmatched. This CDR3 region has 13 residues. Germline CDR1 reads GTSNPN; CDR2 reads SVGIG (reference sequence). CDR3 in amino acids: CAWSGQGNQPQHF. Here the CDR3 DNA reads TGTGCCTGGAGTGGACAGGGTAATCAGCCCCAGCATTTT.

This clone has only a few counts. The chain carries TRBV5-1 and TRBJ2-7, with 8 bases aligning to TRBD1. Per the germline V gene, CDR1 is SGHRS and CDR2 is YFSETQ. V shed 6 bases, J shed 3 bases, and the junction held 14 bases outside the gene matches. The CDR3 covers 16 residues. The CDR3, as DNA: TGCGCCAGCACCCCTCGAAGGTGGGACAGGCGCTACGAGCAGTACTTC. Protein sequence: CASTPRRWDRRYEQYF.

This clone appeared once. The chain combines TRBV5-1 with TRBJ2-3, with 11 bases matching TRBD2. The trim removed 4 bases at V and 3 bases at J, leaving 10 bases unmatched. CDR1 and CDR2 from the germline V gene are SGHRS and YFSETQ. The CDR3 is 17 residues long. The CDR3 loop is CASSKGVLAGGTDTQYF. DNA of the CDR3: TGCGCCAGCAGCAAGGGTGTGCTAGCGGGGGGAACAGATACGCAGTATTTT. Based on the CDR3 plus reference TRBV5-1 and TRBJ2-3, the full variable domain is KAGVTQTPRYLIKTRGQQVTLSCSPISGHRSVSWYQQTPGQGLQFLFEYFSETQRNKGNFPGRFSGRQFSNSRSEMNVSTLELGDSALYLCASSKGVLAGGTDTQYFGPGTRLTVL.

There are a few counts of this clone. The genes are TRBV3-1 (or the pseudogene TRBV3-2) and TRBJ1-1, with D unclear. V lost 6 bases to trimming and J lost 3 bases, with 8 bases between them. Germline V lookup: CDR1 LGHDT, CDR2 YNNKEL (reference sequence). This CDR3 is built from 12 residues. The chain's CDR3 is CASSRTDTEAFF. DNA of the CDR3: TGTGCCAGCAGTCGTACAGACACTGAAGCTTTCTTT.

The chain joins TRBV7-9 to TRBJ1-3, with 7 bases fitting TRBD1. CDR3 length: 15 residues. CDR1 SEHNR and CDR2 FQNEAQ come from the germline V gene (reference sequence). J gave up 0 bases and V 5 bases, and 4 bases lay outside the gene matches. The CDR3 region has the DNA TGTGCCAGCAGCGGTGGGACAGCCTCTGGAAACACCATATATTTT. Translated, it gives CASSGGTASGNTIYF.

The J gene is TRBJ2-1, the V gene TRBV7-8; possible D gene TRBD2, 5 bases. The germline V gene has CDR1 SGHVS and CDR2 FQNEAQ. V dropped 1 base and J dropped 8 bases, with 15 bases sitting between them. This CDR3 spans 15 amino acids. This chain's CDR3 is CASSLEEVGSDEQFF. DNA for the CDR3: TGTGCCAGCAGCTTAGAGGAGGTGGGAAGCGATGAGCAGTTCTTC.

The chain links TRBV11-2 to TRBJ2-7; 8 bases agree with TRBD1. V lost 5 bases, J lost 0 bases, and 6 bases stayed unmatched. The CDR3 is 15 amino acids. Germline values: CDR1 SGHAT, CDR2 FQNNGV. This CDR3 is CASSKNGQGSYEQYF. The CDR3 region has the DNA TGTGCCAGCAGCAAGAACGGACAGGGCTCCTACGAGCAGTACTTC.

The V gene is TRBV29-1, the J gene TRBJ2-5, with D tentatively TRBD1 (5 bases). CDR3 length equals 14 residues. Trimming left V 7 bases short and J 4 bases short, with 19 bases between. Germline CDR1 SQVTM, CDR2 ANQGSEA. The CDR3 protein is CSANGAGIRETQYF. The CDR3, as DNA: TGCAGCGCTAATGGGGCAGGGATCCGAGAGACCCAGTACTTC.

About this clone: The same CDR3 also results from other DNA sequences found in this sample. In DNA form, the CDR3 reads TGTGCCAGTAGTATTTCCGGGGGGCTCTCCTACAATGAGCAGTTCTTC. Translation: CASSISGGLSYNEQFF. This chain links TRBV19 with TRBJ2-1; D perhaps matches TRBD2 (7 bases). Germline lookup yields CDR1 LNHDA and CDR2 SQIVND (reference sequence). V was pared by 3 bases and J by 0 bases, with 12 bases between. This CDR3 spans 16 amino acids. The full variable domain, its missing parts supplied by reference TRBV19 and TRBJ2-1, is DGGITQSPKYLFRKEGQNVTLSCEQNLNHDAMYWYRQDPGQGLRLIYYSQIVNDFQKGDIAEGYSVSREKKESFPLTVTSAQKNPTAFYLCASSISGGLSYNEQFFGPGTRLTVL.

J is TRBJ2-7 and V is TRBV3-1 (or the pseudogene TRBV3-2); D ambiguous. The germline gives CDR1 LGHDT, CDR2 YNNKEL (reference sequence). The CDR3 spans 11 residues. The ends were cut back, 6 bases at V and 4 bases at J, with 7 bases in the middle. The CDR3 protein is CASSSSYEQYF. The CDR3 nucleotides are TGTGCCAGCAGTTCCTCTTACGAGCAGTACTTC.

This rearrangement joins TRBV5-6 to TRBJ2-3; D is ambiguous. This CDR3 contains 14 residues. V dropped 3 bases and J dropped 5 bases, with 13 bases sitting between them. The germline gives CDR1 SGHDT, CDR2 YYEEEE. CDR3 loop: CASSSADFGDTQYF. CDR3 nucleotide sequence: TGTGCCAGCAGCTCGGCGGATTTCGGAGATACGCAGTATTTT.